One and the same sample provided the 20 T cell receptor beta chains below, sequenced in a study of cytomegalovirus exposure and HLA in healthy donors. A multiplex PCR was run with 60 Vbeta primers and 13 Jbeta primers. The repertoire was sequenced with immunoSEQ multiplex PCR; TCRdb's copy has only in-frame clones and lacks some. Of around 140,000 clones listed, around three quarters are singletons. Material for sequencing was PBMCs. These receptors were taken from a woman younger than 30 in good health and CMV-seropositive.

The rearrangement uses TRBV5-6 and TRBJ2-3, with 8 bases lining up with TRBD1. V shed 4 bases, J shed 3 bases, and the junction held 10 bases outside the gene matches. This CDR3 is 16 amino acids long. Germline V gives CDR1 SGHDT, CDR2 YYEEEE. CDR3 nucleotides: TGTGCCAGCAGCATGACGACAGGGGTAAGGACAGATACGCAGTATTTT. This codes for CASSMTTGVRTDTQYF. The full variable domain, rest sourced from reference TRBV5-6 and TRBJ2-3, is DAGVTQSPTHLIKTRGQQVTLRCSPKSGHDTVSWYQQALGQGPQFIFQYYEEEERQRGNFPDRFSGHQFPNYSSELNVNALLLGDSALYLCASSMTTGVRTDTQYFGPGTRLTVL.

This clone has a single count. The CDR3 reads CASRRLAGGQDTQYF. The CDR3 DNA follows: TGTGCCAGCAGACGACTAGCGGGGGGGCAAGATACGCAGTATTTT. The V gene is TRBV6-5, the J gene TRBJ2-3; TRBD2 aligns across 14 bases. The ends lost 6 bases at V and 5 bases at J; junction bases unmatched: 4. The CDR3 is 15 residues long. Germline CDR1 is MNHEY and CDR2 is SVGAGI.

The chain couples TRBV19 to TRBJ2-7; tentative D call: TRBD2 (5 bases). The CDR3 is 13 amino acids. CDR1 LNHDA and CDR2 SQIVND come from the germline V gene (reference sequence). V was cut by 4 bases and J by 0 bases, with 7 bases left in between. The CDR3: CASSSGSSYEQYF. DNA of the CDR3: TGTGCCAGTAGTAGTGGGAGCTCCTACGAGCAGTACTTC.

CDR3 protein: CASSWTGAVGAEAFF. The CDR3 coding sequence is TGTGCCAGCAGTTGGACAGGGGCGGTGGGTGCTGAAGCTTTCTTT. The chain joins TRBV7-9 to TRBJ1-1; the match to TRBD1 covers 9 bases. Germline assignment: CDR1 SEHNR and CDR2 FQNEAQ (reference sequence). V lost 6 bases, J lost 6 bases, and 11 bases stayed unmatched. CDR3 length: 15 amino acids.

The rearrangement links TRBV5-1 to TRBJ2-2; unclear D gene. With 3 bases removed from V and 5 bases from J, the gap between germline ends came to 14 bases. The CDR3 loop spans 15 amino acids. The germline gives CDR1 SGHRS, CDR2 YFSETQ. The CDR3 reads CASSSRAEYTGELFF. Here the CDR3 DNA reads TGCGCCAGCAGCTCCCGCGCTGAGTATACCGGGGAGCTGTTTTTT.

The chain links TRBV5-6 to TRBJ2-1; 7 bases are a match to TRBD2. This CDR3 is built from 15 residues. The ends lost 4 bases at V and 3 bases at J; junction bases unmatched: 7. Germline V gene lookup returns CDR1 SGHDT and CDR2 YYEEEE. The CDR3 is CASSPGTTLYNEQFF. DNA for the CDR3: TGTGCCAGCAGCCCCGGGACTACCCTCTACAATGAGCAGTTCTTC.

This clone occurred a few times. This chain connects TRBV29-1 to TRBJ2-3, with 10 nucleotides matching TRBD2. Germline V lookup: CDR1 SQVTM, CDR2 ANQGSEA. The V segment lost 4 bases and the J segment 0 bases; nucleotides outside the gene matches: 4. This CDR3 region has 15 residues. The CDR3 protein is CSVVLAGDSTDTQYF. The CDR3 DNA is TGCAGCGTTGTTCTAGCGGGGGACAGCACAGATACGCAGTATTTT.

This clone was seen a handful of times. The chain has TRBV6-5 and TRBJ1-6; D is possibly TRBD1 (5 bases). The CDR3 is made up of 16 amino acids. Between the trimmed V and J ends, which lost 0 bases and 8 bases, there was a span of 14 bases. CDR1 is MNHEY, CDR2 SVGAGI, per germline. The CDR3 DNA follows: TGTGCCAGCAGTTACTCCTGGGCAGGGTCTGATTCACCCCTCCACTTT. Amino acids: CASSYSWAGSDSPLHF.

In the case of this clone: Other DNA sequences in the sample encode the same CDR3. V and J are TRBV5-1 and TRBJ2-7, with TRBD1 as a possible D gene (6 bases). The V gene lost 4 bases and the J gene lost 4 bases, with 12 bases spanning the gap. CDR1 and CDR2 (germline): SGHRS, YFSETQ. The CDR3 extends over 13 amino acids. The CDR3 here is CASSLTGDYEQYF. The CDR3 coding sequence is TGCGCCAGCAGCCTGACAGGAGATTACGAGCAGTACTTC.

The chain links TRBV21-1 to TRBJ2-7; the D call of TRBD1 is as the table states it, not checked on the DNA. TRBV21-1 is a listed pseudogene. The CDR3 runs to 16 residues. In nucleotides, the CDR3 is TGTGCCAGCAGCCCGACAGACAGGGGGCATTCCTACGAGCAGTACTTC. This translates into CASSPTDRGHSYEQYF.

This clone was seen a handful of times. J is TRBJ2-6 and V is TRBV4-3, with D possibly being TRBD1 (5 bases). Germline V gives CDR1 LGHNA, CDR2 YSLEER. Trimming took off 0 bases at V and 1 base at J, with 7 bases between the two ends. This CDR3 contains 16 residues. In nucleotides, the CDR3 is TGCGCCAGCAGCCAAGAATCAGGGTCTGGGGCCAACGTCCTGACTTTC. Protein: CASSQESGSGANVLTF.

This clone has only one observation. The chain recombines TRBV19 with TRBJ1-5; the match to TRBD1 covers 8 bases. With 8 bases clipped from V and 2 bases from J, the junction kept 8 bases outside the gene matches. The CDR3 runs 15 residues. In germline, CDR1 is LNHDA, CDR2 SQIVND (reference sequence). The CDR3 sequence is CASADRGRGNQPQHF. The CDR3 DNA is TGTGCCAGTGCCGACAGGGGTCGGGGCAATCAGCCCCAGCATTTT.

The CDR3 bases are TGTGCCAGCAGTTACTCGAGGGTCCGTCCTGAAGCTTTCTTT. It specifies CASSYSRVRPEAFF. V and J are TRBV6-5 and TRBJ1-1; D is unresolved. The CDR3 covers 14 residues. The V gene's germline CDR1 is MNHEY and CDR2 SVGAGI. Trimming took off 0 bases at V and 6 bases at J, with 11 bases between the two ends.

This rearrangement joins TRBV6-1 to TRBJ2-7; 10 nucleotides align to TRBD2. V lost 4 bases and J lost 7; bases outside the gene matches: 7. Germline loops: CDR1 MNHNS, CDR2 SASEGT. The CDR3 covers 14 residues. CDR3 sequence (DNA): TGTGCCAGCAGTGCCGCTAGCGGGGGCTGGGAGCAGTACTTC. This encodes CASSAASGGWEQYF.

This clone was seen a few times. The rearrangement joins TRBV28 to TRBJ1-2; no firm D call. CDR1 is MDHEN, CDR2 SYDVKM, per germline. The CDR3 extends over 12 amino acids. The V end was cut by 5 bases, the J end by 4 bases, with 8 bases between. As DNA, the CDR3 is TGTGCCAGCAGTGATCGGGGCTATGGCTACACCTTC. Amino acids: CASSDRGYGYTF.

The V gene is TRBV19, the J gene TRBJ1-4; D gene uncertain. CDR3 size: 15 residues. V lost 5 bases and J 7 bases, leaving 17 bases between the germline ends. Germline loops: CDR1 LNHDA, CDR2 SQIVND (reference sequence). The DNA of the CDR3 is TGTGCCAGTAGTTTCAAATCTCGGAAGCGTGAAAAACTGTTTTTT. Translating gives CASSFKSRKREKLFF.

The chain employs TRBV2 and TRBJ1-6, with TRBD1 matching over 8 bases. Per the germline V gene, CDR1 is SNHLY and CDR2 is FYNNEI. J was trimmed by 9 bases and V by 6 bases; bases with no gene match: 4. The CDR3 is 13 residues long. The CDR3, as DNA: TGTGCCAGCAGAGGACAGGGTTCTTCACCCCTCCACTTT. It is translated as CASRGQGSSPLHF.

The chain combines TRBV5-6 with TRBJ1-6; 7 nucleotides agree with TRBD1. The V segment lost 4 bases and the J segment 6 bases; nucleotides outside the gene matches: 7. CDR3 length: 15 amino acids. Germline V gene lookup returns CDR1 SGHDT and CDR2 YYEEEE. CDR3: CASSIDRVGNSPLHF. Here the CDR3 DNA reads TGTGCCAGCAGCATAGACAGGGTCGGTAATTCACCCCTCCACTTT.

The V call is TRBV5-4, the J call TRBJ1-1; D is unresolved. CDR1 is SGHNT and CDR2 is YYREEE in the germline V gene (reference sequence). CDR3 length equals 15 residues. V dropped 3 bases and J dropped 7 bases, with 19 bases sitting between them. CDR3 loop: CASSSEAHEGLEAFF. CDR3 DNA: TGTGCCAGCAGCTCCGAGGCCCACGAGGGCCTTGAAGCTTTCTTT.

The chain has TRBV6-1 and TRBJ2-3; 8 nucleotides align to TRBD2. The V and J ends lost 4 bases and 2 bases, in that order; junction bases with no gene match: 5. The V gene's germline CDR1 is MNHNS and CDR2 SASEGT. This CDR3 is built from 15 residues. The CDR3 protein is CASSGIAGSTDTQYF. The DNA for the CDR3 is TGTGCCAGCAGTGGGATAGCGGGATCCACAGATACGCAGTATTTT.